Each of the 13 T cell receptor beta chains below was sequenced from the same sample in a study of OX40 agonist ivuxolimab in advanced cancers. Sequencing used immunoSEQ multiplex PCR; TCRdb keeps in-frame clones, though not all of them. The sample shows around 56,000 clones, over 80% of them seen only once. The specimen was CD4+ or CD8+ T cells sorted from blood, collected in a trial of the OX40 agonist ivuxolimab. The receptor set was obtained from an adult with an advanced solid tumor such as melanoma, head and neck, liver or kidney cancer.

The V gene is TRBV9, the J gene TRBJ1-2; D may be TRBD1 (5 bases). Germline lookup yields CDR1 SGDLS and CDR2 YYNGEE. The CDR3 consists of 15 residues. V lost 0 bases, J lost 5 bases, and 14 bases lay in between. DNA for the CDR3: TGTGCCAGCAGCGTAGCTACGGGACGGACGTATGGCTACACCTTC. The encoded protein is CASSVATGRTYGYTF.

The chain is built from TRBV6-1 and TRBJ1-5; perhaps TRBD1 as D (5 bases). Trimming cost V 7 bases and J 0 bases, with 10 bases left between them. The germline CDR1 and CDR2 sequences are MNHNS and SASEGT. CDR3 length: 14 amino acids. The CDR3 spells CASTWDFSNQPQHF. Here the CDR3 DNA reads TGTGCCAGCACCTGGGACTTTAGCAATCAGCCCCAGCATTTT.

The chain recombines TRBV7-9 with TRBJ1-4; TRBD1 aligns across 9 bases. The length of the CDR3 is 16 residues. CDR1 and CDR2 from the germline V gene are SEHNR and FQNEAQ (reference sequence). The V gene end was trimmed by 2 bases and the J gene end by 8 bases; junction bases not matched to a gene: 9. CDR3 in amino acids: CASSLNQQGAGEKLFF. For the CDR3, the DNA is TGTGCCAGCAGCTTAAATCAACAGGGGGCGGGAGAAAAACTGTTTTTT.

The chain joins TRBV5-1 to TRBJ1-4, with 8 bases lining up with TRBD1. Losses at the gene ends were 5 bases for V and 5 bases for J; bases not matched to a gene: 14. Germline V gives CDR1 SGHRS, CDR2 YFSETQ. The length of the CDR3 is 17 residues. In DNA form, the CDR3 reads TGCGCCAGCAGTCTCCTGCCGACAGGGGCCCAGAATGAAAAACTGTTTTTT. It codes for CASSLLPTGAQNEKLFF.

This chain uses TRBV4-1 with TRBJ1-4; D is undetermined. V was clipped by 1 base and J by 6 bases, with 9 bases between them. CDR1 and CDR2 from the germline V gene are MGHRA and YSYEKL. CDR3 length: 14 amino acids. The CDR3 bases are TGCGCCAGCAGCCAAGGCGCCTTGGATGAAAAACTGTTTTTT. The encoded protein is CASSQGALDEKLFF.

The chain recombines TRBV5-1 with TRBJ2-5; tentative D call: TRBD1 (6 bases). Germline values: CDR1 SGHRS, CDR2 YFSETQ. The CDR3 runs 13 residues. The V end was cut by 0 bases, the J end by 4 bases, with 7 bases between. The CDR3 region has the DNA TGCGCCAGCAGCTTGGCACAGGGAGAGACCCAGTACTTC. As protein: CASSLAQGETQYF.

The chain combines TRBV6-5 with TRBJ2-1; D is possibly TRBD1 (6 bases). Germline V lookup: CDR1 MNHEY, CDR2 SVGAGI. V was shortened by 2 bases and J by 2 bases, with 7 bases between the two germline ends. This CDR3 is built from 14 residues. Here the CDR3 DNA reads TGTGCCAGCAGTTACCAGGGGCCCTACAATGAGCAGTTCTTC. Protein product: CASSYQGPYNEQFF.

The V call is TRBV25-1, the J call TRBJ1-6, with TRBD1 as a possible D gene (5 bases). Germline V gene sequence: CDR1 MGHDK, CDR2 SYGVNS. V lost 5 bases to trimming and J lost 10 bases, with 15 bases between them. This CDR3 contains 14 residues. The CDR3 nucleotides are TGTGCCAGCAGTCGGCCCGAGACAGAGTCACCCCTCCACTTT. Its translation is CASSRPETESPLHF.

V is TRBV19 and J is TRBJ2-1; 12 nucleotides agree with TRBD1. In germline, CDR1 is LNHDA, CDR2 SQIVND (reference sequence). CDR3 length: 16 residues. With 5 bases clipped from V and 8 bases from J, the junction kept 10 bases outside the gene matches. The CDR3 coding sequence is TGTGCCAGTAGTTTCTCCGAGGGGACAGGGGGCGATGAGCAGTTCTTC. Translating it yields CASSFSEGTGGDEQFF.

The DNA for the CDR3 is TGTGCCAGCAGCGTAGTAGGCGGGCGAGATACGCAGTATTTT. Protein: CASSVVGGRDTQYF. J is TRBJ2-3 and V is TRBV9, with D perhaps matching TRBD2 (5 bases). This CDR3 is built from 14 residues. CDR1 is SGDLS, CDR2 YYNGEE, per germline. With 0 bases removed from V and 5 bases from J, the gap between germline ends came to 10 bases. The complete variable domain, with remaining parts taken from reference TRBV9 and TRBJ2-3, reads DSGVTQTPKHLITATGQRVTLRCSPRSGDLSVYWYQQSLDQGLQFLIQYYNGEERAKGNILERFSAQQFPDLHSELNLSSLELGDSALYFCASSVVGGRDTQYFGPGTRLTVL.

The chain has TRBV15 and TRBJ2-1; 8 bases fit TRBD1. This CDR3 has 14 amino acids. The ends lost 0 bases at V and 10 bases at J; junction bases unmatched: 5. Germline loops: CDR1 LNHNV, CDR2 YYDKDF (reference sequence). In DNA form, the CDR3 reads TGTGCCACCAGCAGAGACCAGGGGGCAAGCGAGCAGTTCTTC. Protein product: CATSRDQGASEQFF.

This clone was counted once. V is TRBV6-1 and J is TRBJ1-2; D is possibly TRBD1 (5 bases). Germline V gene lookup returns CDR1 MNHNS and CDR2 SASEGT. The CDR3 length is 14 residues. V gave up 1 base and J gave up 4 bases, with 10 bases separating them. The CDR3 DNA follows: TGTGCCAGCAGTGAAGTGACAGTAAGCTATGGCTACACCTTC. This encodes CASSEVTVSYGYTF.

This chain connects TRBV7-8 to TRBJ1-1, with no clear D. The CDR3 totals 13 residues. The V and J ends lost 1 base and 7 bases respectively, with 10 bases between them. Germline values: CDR1 SGHVS, CDR2 FQNEAQ. The DNA for the CDR3 is TGTGCCAGCAGCTTAGGCTCGCGAGGTGAAGCTTTCTTT. Its translation is CASSLGSRGEAFF.